The 21 T cell receptor beta chains below all came from one sample that was sequenced in a study of memory CD4+ T cells and cytomegalovirus serostatus. Single viable CD3+CD4+CD8-CD45RO+ cells were sorted as the memory CD4+ T cells. Assay used: immunoSEQ multiplex PCR; TCRdb lists only in-frame clones, some missing. The repertoire consists of about 46,000 clones, with 60% to 85% occurring once and the leading ten covering about 0.6%. Sequencing was done on a sample of memory CD4+ T cells from blood. The receptors were gathered from an adult in good health and CMV-seronegative.

This clone has just one count. The V call is TRBV2, the J call TRBJ2-3; TRBD1 might be the D (6 bases). Trimming left V 6 bases short and J 3 bases short, with 16 bases between. The V gene's germline CDR1 is SNHLY and CDR2 FYNNEI. This CDR3 is 15 amino acids long. DNA of the CDR3: TGTGCCAGCAGCAGACAGGCTTTGGGGACAGATACGCAGTATTTT. Translating it yields CASSRQALGTDTQYF.

The chain carries TRBV7-2 and TRBJ2-2; maybe TRBD1 (6 bases). Germline lookup yields CDR1 SGHTA and CDR2 FQGNSA. V was trimmed by 6 bases and J by 0 bases, leaving 11 bases between them. The CDR3 is made up of 15 amino acids. CDR3 loop: CASRLTGPNTGELFF. Written as DNA, the CDR3 is TGTGCCAGCAGACTGACAGGCCCGAACACCGGGGAGCTGTTTTTT.

The chain is built from TRBV30 and TRBJ2-2; 7 bases map to TRBD1. V lost 0 bases to trimming and J lost 3 bases; unmatched junction nucleotides: 1. The germline V gene encodes CDR1 GTSNPN and CDR2 SVGIG (reference sequence). CDR3 length equals 14 residues. The CDR3 reads CAWSVGGYTGELFF. In nucleotides, the CDR3 is TGTGCCTGGAGTGTAGGGGGCTACACCGGGGAGCTGTTTTTT.

V and J are TRBV4-1 and TRBJ1-4; unclear D gene. The CDR3 runs to 17 residues. CDR1 and CDR2 from the germline V gene are MGHRA and YSYEKL. Trimming removed 0 bases from V and 2 bases from J, with 13 bases in between. The CDR3 reads CASSQDYPAPTNEKLFF. The CDR3 region has the DNA TGCGCCAGCAGCCAAGATTACCCGGCGCCTACTAATGAAAAACTGTTTTTT.

The chain couples TRBV9 to TRBJ1-3, with TRBD1 matching over 7 bases. This CDR3 has 16 residues. Germline trimming cut 3 bases from V and 8 bases from J; bases unmatched to any gene: 14. Germline V gives CDR1 SGDLS, CDR2 YYNGEE. The CDR3 sequence is CASSARQGVTGDTIYF. The DNA for the CDR3 is TGTGCCAGCAGCGCTAGACAGGGTGTGACCGGGGACACCATATATTTT.

The J gene is TRBJ2-1, the V gene TRBV5-1, with D possibly matching TRBD2 (6 bases). This CDR3 has 14 amino acids. Trimming removed 3 bases at V and 6 bases at J, with 13 bases between. Germline CDR1 SGHRS, CDR2 YFSETQ. In nucleotides, the CDR3 is TGCGCCAGCAGCTCGGGGGACCTAGGCAATGAGCAGTTCTTC. Its protein product is CASSSGDLGNEQFF.

This chain connects TRBV5-1 to TRBJ1-1; D may be TRBD1 (6 bases). Trimming took 4 bases from V and 6 from J, leaving 16 bases between them. Per the germline V gene, CDR1 is SGHRS and CDR2 is YFSETQ. This CDR3 has 14 residues. CDR3 nucleotides: TGCGCCAGCAGCGATACAGGGAAAGGGCCTGAAGCTTTCTTT. Translating it yields CASSDTGKGPEAFF.

This clone was detected once. The gene calls are TRBV10-3 and TRBJ1-5; D perhaps matches TRBD1 (6 bases). The V end lost 8 bases, the J end lost 0 bases, and 11 bases lay between the germline ends. Germline assignment: CDR1 ENHRY and CDR2 SYGVKD. The CDR3 is made up of 14 amino acids. CDR3 amino acids: CAIGRGNSNQPQHF. DNA for the CDR3: TGTGCCATCGGGAGGGGGAATAGCAATCAGCCCCAGCATTTT.

Only one count was recorded for this clone. This rearrangement joins TRBV4-1 to TRBJ1-2; the D is unclear. The CDR3 is 13 residues long. The V gene's germline CDR1 is MGHRA and CDR2 YSYEKL. Trimming stripped 1 base from V and 4 bases from J, with 7 bases between. CDR3 sequence reads: CASSQVQAYGYTF. DNA for the CDR3: TGCGCCAGCAGCCAAGTTCAAGCCTATGGCTACACCTTC.

This clone has just one count. The chain carries TRBV6-1 and TRBJ1-1, with D unclear. Germline V gene lookup returns CDR1 MNHNS and CDR2 SASEGT. Trimming left V 4 bases short and J 4 bases short, with 16 bases between. The CDR3 spans 15 residues. CDR3 region: CASSGDQVRITEAFF. In DNA, the CDR3 is TGTGCCAGCAGTGGGGATCAAGTGCGGATCACTGAAGCTTTCTTT.

The chain recombines TRBV4-1 with TRBJ2-3, with 7 bases aligning to TRBD2. CDR3 length: 12 amino acids. The V segment lost 0 bases and the J segment 9 bases; nucleotides outside the gene matches: 0. The V gene's germline CDR1 is MGHRA and CDR2 YSYEKL. The CDR3 DNA reads TGCGCCAGCAGCCAAGAGCGGGGGACGCAGTATTTT. Translation gives CASSQERGTQYF.

The chain combines TRBV6-1 with TRBJ1-1, with D tentatively TRBD1 (5 bases). The CDR3 has 14 amino acids. Germline V lookup: CDR1 MNHNS, CDR2 SASEGT. V was pared by 1 base and J by 6 bases, with 12 bases between. The CDR3 here is CASSEGGGWAEAFF. The DNA for the CDR3 is TGTGCCAGCAGTGAAGGCGGGGGATGGGCTGAAGCTTTCTTT.

This clone came up a few times. Additional DNA sequences in this sample encode the identical CDR3. The chain has TRBV7-9 and TRBJ1-1, with unresolved D. There are 11 residues in the CDR3. Germline CDR1 and CDR2: SEHNR and FQNEAQ (reference sequence). Trimming removed 5 bases from V and 6 bases from J, with 7 bases in between. The CDR3 reads CASSLDAEAFF. CDR3 nucleotide sequence: TGTGCCAGCAGCCTGGATGCTGAAGCTTTCTTT.

The chain recombines TRBV7-9 with TRBJ1-6; D call uncertain. Germline V CDR1 and CDR2: SEHNR, FQNEAQ (reference sequence). Trimming stripped 4 bases from V and 7 bases from J, with 8 bases between. This CDR3 has 13 amino acids. The DNA of the CDR3 is TGTGCCAGCAGCTCGCGACGGAATTCACCCCTCCACTTT. It encodes CASSSRRNSPLHF.

The chain links TRBV7-2 to TRBJ2-7; TRBD2 matches 12 bases. Germline CDR1 SGHTA, CDR2 FQGNSA. The CDR3 loop spans 16 amino acids. V dropped 5 bases and J dropped 3; count of bases not matched to a gene: 8. The CDR3 protein is CASSVSSGGAGYEQYF. CDR3 nucleotide sequence: TGTGCCAGCAGCGTATCTAGCGGGGGGGCAGGCTACGAGCAGTACTTC.

The chain employs TRBV5-1 and TRBJ2-3; TRBD2 aligns across 8 bases. V lost 0 bases and J lost 7; bases outside the gene matches: 7. Germline V CDR1 and CDR2: SGHRS, YFSETQ. The CDR3 has 15 amino acids. In nucleotides, the CDR3 is TGCGCCAGCAGCTTGGATGGCGGGGGGCCGAATACGCAGTATTTT. Its translation is CASSLDGGGPNTQYF.

This clone came up once. The V gene is TRBV27, the J gene TRBJ1-5; TRBD1 aligns across 7 bases. J gave up 7 bases and V 5 bases, and 8 bases lay outside the gene matches. CDR1 and CDR2 from the germline V gene are MNHEY and SMNVEV (reference sequence). The CDR3 consists of 14 residues. In nucleotides, the CDR3 is TGTGCCAGCAGTCCCGAGCAGGGGGGACAGCCCCAGCATTTT. Translation: CASSPEQGGQPQHF.

This rearrangement joins TRBV5-8 to TRBJ2-3; D tentatively fits TRBD1 or TRBD2 (5 bases each). The V and J ends lost 3 bases and 5 bases respectively, with 16 bases between them. This CDR3 region has 15 residues. Looked up from germline, CDR1 is SGHTS and CDR2 is YDEGEE. CDR3 coding DNA: TGTGCCAGCAGCTGGGGAGAAGGGGTTGGAGATACGCAGTATTTT. This codes for CASSWGEGVGDTQYF.

V is TRBV30 and J is TRBJ1-4, with 7 bases aligning to TRBD1. There are 12 residues in the CDR3. The J segment lost 7 bases and the V segment lost 4 bases, leaving 3 bases of the junction unmatched. The germline V gene encodes CDR1 GTSNPN and CDR2 SVGIG (reference sequence). CDR3: CAWNRGFEKLFF. CDR3 sequence (DNA): TGTGCCTGGAACAGGGGTTTTGAAAAACTGTTTTTT.

The chain recombines TRBV5-6 with TRBJ2-5, with unresolved D. CDR1 is SGHDT and CDR2 is YYEEEE in the germline V gene. V gave up 5 bases and J gave up 5 bases, with 10 bases separating them. CDR3 length: 12 residues. The CDR3 is CASSGGPETQYF. The CDR3 nucleotides are TGTGCCAGCAGTGGCGGTCCGGAGACCCAGTACTTC.

By share, this clone counts as medium-sized (0.01 to 0.1%). The chain joins TRBV2 to TRBJ1-4, with D perhaps matching TRBD1 (5 bases). V lost 6 bases and J 7 bases, leaving 15 bases between the germline ends. The CDR3 totals 14 residues. The V gene's germline CDR1 is SNHLY and CDR2 FYNNEI. The CDR3 sequence: CASSEDIVSEKLFF. The CDR3 DNA follows: TGTGCCAGCAGCGAGGACATTGTTAGTGAAAAACTGTTTTTT.